The entry below gives a single TCR beta chain sequence along with its context. This receptor's antigen is unknown. It has no much larger one-base neighbor in the sample; base qualities were not kept. The CDR3, from cysteine to phenylalanine, totals 16 residues. The kept DNA is CDR3 alone, 48 bases in frame from the first base. Via the germline V gene, CDR1 is WSHSY and CDR2 SAAADI. Trimming takes 8 bases off V and 4 bases off J; junction bases not matched to a gene: 6. This sample is part of a study of control samples from healthy donors and cancer patients (dated by TCRdb to about 2020). The library was generated by the immunoSEQ multiplex PCR assay. The immuneACCESS repertoire file appears here via TCRdb, limited to in-frame rearrangements. These files lack a portion of the clones; in checked studies, under half of the deficit traces to unresolved V genes, and the cause of the others is not known. This sample gives 100,000 to 150,000 clones in total; about 93% of them show up just once. Of the sample, 2% to 2.5% is held by the ten largest clones.

The chain is made from TRBV10-2 and TRBJ2-6; TRBD1 matches 12 bases in the middle. This clonotype originated in a man aged 18 to 35 in good health. The material sequenced was blood. CDR3 sequence: CASQGQGATGANVLTF. The bases are TGCGCCAGCCAGGGACAGGGGGCGACCGGGGCCAACGTCCTGACTTTC.